This T cell receptor beta chain appears in the sequencing data of a study of T cells after yellow fever vaccination. Study overall: Some fractions had low cell numbers, and these were prepared with SMART-Seq v4 Ultra Low Input. Overall study results and limits: A small share of clonotypes appeared in both CD4 and CD8 compartments.

This clonotype was detected ten times or more. The target antigen is unknown. This CDR3 has 14 amino acids. Germline CDR1 is MGHRA and CDR2 is YSYEKL. V dropped 1 base and J dropped 8 bases, with 11 bases sitting between them. TCR cDNA, made by 5'RACE template switching, carried an added universal primer site and UMIs. TCRdb fed the 5' RACE reads into MiXCR, producing one record per CDR3 protein. The table has more than 90,000 distinct CDR3 sequences, roughly 8.4% seen once. The V gene is TRBV4-1, the J gene TRBJ1-4; D ambiguous. This material consisted of CD8+ T cells sorted from PBMCs, taken 45 days after the yellow fever booster vaccination. The sequence derives from a young man who received the YFV17D yellow fever vaccine. DNA for the CDR3: TGCGCCAGCAGCCAAGGTTCCCAGGTGGAAAAACTGTTTTTT. As protein: CASSQGSQVEKLFF.